These 4 T cell receptor beta chains were all obtained from the same sample, sequenced in a study of cytomegalovirus exposure and HLA in healthy donors. Vbeta (60) and Jbeta (13) primers were used in the PCR. The table came from immunoSEQ multiplex PCR; TCRdb's copy has only in-frame clones and leaves some out. Seen here are roughly 100,000 clones, approximately 79% observed once, and the top ten hold 3.5% to 4%. The source material was PBMCs. Source of these receptors: a man aged 55-75 years in good health and CMV-seronegative.

This clone has just one count. The gene calls are TRBV6-1 and TRBJ2-1; maybe TRBD2 (6 bases). Between the trimmed V and J ends, which lost 0 bases and 8 bases, there was a span of 14 bases. Germline lookup yields CDR1 MNHNS and CDR2 SASEGT. CDR3 size: 15 residues. The CDR3 sequence is CASSEASRGGYEQFF. The CDR3 nucleotides read TGTGCCAGCAGTGAAGCGAGTAGGGGAGGCTATGAGCAGTTCTTC.

This clone was detected only a few times. V is TRBV5-1 and J is TRBJ2-3, with 9 bases lining up with TRBD1. After removal of 0 bases from V and 2 bases from J, the junction contained 4 bases not matched to a gene. Germline V gene data show CDR1 as SGHRS and CDR2 as YFSETQ. The CDR3 extends over 16 amino acids. The CDR3 is CASSLVGQGLTDTQYF. Written as DNA, the CDR3 is TGCGCCAGCAGCTTGGTTGGACAGGGGCTCACAGATACGCAGTATTTT.

The chain carries TRBV4-2 and TRBJ2-3; 7 nucleotides agree with TRBD2. The V gene end was trimmed by 6 bases and the J gene end by 5 bases; junction bases not matched to a gene: 8. CDR3 size: 14 residues. Germline CDR1 and CDR2: LGHNA and YNFKEQ. The CDR3 loop reads CASRQSGERDTQYF. The CDR3 DNA is TGTGCCAGCAGACAAAGCGGGGAGAGAGATACGCAGTATTTT.

The chain is built from TRBV7-9 and TRBJ2-5, with D perhaps matching TRBD1 (6 bases). Trimming left V 6 bases short and J 3 bases short, with 8 bases between. The germline V gene has CDR1 SEHNR and CDR2 FQNEAQ (reference sequence). CDR3 length equals 12 residues. CDR3 in amino acids: CASSWTEETQYF. Written as DNA, the CDR3 is TGTGCCAGCAGTTGGACAGAAGAGACCCAGTACTTC.